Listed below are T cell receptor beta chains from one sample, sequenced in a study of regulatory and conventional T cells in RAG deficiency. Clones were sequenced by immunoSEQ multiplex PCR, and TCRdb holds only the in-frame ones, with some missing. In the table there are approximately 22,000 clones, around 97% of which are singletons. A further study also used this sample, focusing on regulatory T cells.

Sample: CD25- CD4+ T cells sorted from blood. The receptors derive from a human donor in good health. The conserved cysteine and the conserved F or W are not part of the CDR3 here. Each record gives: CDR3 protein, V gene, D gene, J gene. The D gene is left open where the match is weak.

CDR3 protein: ASSKDTRGYT
V gene: TRBV19
D gene: -
J gene: TRBJ1-2

CDR3 protein: AWSPSRTSASTDTQY
V gene: TRBV30
D gene: TRBD2
J gene: TRBJ2-3

CDR3 protein: ASSRRRQGESNQPQH
V gene: TRBV4-1
D gene: TRBD1
J gene: TRBJ1-5

CDR3 protein: SALRGGAPGANVLT
V gene: TRBV29-1
D gene: -
J gene: TRBJ2-6

CDR3 protein: ASSEIRSGGQQFQETQY
V gene: TRBV6-1
D gene: -
J gene: TRBJ2-5

CDR3 protein: ASSLGQGAPEAF
V gene: TRBV5-4
D gene: TRBD1
J gene: TRBJ1-1

CDR3 protein: ASSFTGGDGGNTIY
V gene: TRBV7-8
D gene: TRBD1
J gene: TRBJ1-3

CDR3 protein: ASSSLGGAGNTGELF
V gene: TRBV5-6
D gene: -
J gene: TRBJ2-2

CDR3 protein: ASSKGQGRTGNTIY
V gene: TRBV21-1
D gene: -
J gene: TRBJ1-3

CDR3 protein: ASSSAWGVSQY
V gene: TRBV11-2
D gene: -
J gene: TRBJ2-5

CDR3 protein: ASSQDSGNQPQH
V gene: TRBV7-2
D gene: -
J gene: TRBJ1-5

CDR3 protein: ASSLGGVLAGGLDTQY
V gene: TRBV7-9
D gene: TRBD2
J gene: TRBJ2-3

CDR3 protein: ASSSIQVNTEAF
V gene: TRBV5-1
D gene: -
J gene: TRBJ1-1

CDR3 protein: ASTENTEAF
V gene: TRBV19
D gene: -
J gene: TRBJ1-1

CDR3 protein: AIGSGQLADYEQY
V gene: TRBV10-3
D gene: -
J gene: -

CDR3 protein: ASSFRRVETGELF
V gene: TRBV5-6
D gene: -
J gene: TRBJ2-2